Below, 7 T cell receptor beta chains from the same sample are listed, as sequenced in a study of tumor and adjacent non-tumor tissue in lung cancer. This sample's RNA came from whole unsorted tissue. More than 3 cm separated this lung sample from the edge of the tumor. The library came from three nested PCR rounds adapted from ARM-PCR protocols. TCRdb re-called the multiplex PCR reads through MiXCR, storing one row per CDR3 protein. The table has 94,000 or so distinct CDR3 sequences, around 76% seen once. Sequenced material: distant non-tumor lung tissue. Every receptor here comes from a woman aged 45-59 years with non-small cell lung cancer.

As to this clonotype: A much larger clone lies a single base off, so this may be a read error. CDR3 protein: CASSLTGGMTEAFF. DNA for the CDR3: TGTGCCAGCAGTCTTACAGGGGGCATGACTGAAGCTTTCTTT. The gene calls are TRBV7-9 and TRBJ1-1; 9 bases map to TRBD1. Losses at the gene ends were 6 bases for V and 5 bases for J; bases not matched to a gene: 7. The CDR3 is 14 amino acids. The germline CDR1 and CDR2 sequences are SEHNR and FQNEAQ (reference sequence). Looking up the rest from reference TRBV7-9 and TRBJ1-1 gives the full variable domain: DTGVSQNPRHKITKRGQNVTFRCDPISEHNRLYWYRQTLGQGPEFLTYFQNEAQLEKSRLLSDRFSAERPKGSFSTLEIQRTEQGDSAMYLCASSLTGGMTEAFFGQGTRLTVV.

A word on this clonotype: This is likely a read error, given that the CDR3 carries no conserved phenylalanine or tryptophan at its end. The chain links TRBV29-1 to TRBJ2-1, with D perhaps matching TRBD1 or TRBD2 (5 bases each). This CDR3 contains 17 residues. In germline, CDR1 is SQVTM, CDR2 ANQGSEA. The germline V and J ends were trimmed by 2 bases and 0 bases, with 17 bases remaining between them. The DNA of the CDR3 is TGCAGCGTTGAATATGGAGAGGGGTGGAGCTCCTACAATGAGCAGTTCCTC. It translates to CSVEYGEGWSSYNEQFL.

Comment on this clonotype: One junction end disagrees with the germline gene, perhaps due to a read error. The rearrangement links TRBV11-2 to TRBJ1-2, with TRBD1 identical over 9 bases. The CDR3 runs 15 residues. CDR1 and CDR2 from the germline V gene are SGHAT and FQNNGV. The CDR3 region has the DNA TGTGTCAGCAGCCCGGGACAGGGCAGAAACTATGACCACACCTTC. This codes for CVSSPGQGRNYDHTF.

Comment on this clonotype: Being one base from a much bigger clone, this may be a read error. The rearrangement joins TRBV20-1 to TRBJ2-7; unclear D gene. Germline V CDR1 and CDR2: DFQATT, SNEGSKA (reference sequence). The CDR3 is 10 residues long. The DNA of the CDR3 is TGCTGTGCTAGTAACTACGAGCAGTACTTC. Translating gives CCASNYEQYF.

Points on this clonotype: At one boundary the junction diverges from the germline segment, which might be a read error. V and J are TRBV12-3 or TRBV12-4 and TRBJ2-4, with D maybe TRBD1 (5 bases). This CDR3 spans 14 amino acids. CDR3 residues: CDSSLRQGSNIQYF. The CDR3 DNA sequence: TGTGACAGCAGTTTGCGGCAGGGTTCGAACATTCAATACTTC.

Worth noting for this clonotype: The CDR3 does not end in the conserved phenylalanine or tryptophan, so this is likely a read error. The chain recombines TRBV12-3 or TRBV12-4 with TRBJ1-2; D might be TRBD1 (5 bases). The CDR3 is 13 residues long. The V and J ends lost 5 bases and 3 bases respectively, with 10 bases between them. In DNA, the CDR3 is TGTGCCAGCAGTCCGGGACGGGACTATGGCTACACCTCC. It encodes CASSPGRDYGYTS.

This clonotype was seen more than once but under ten times. A much larger clone lies one base from this, so it may be a read error. The CDR3 DNA reads as TGCAGTGCATTGACCGGATCCCGCCCTGGAAACACCATATATTTT. It is translated as CSALTGSRPGNTIYF. The chain carries TRBV20-1 and TRBJ1-3; D call uncertain. CDR3 length: 15 residues. The V end was cut by 6 bases, the J end by 2 bases, with 17 bases between. Germline values: CDR1 DFQATT, CDR2 SNEGSKA (reference sequence).